This record covers a single TCR beta chain. Participants came from roughly 24 US areas, aged about 18 to 90 years. What the recovered Cohort 3 donors had was two negative PCRs, clearance, or symptom resolution. Authors' processing steps: Estimates of nucleated cell counts were drawn from the amplification of reference gene primers. Repertoires were generated with immunoSEQ multiplex PCR, while TCRdb's copy carries only in-frame clones and drops some. V, J and clone size were drawn from that table, and D and trimming were deduced from the DNA. This sample carries 220,000 or so clones, around 84% of them seen once, and the ten largest clones take 5.5% to 7.5%. This record comes from a study of blood T cell repertoires in COVID-19. Overall study context: Sources were T cells, B-cell-depleted T cells, or PBMCs; the material itself was cDNA or gDNA.

Germline assignment: CDR1 ENHRY and CDR2 SYGVKD. This CDR3 spans 13 amino acids. Deletions cut 6 bases from V and 7 bases from J, with 15 bases between. The TCR sequence derives from a woman aged 35 to 49 who had recovered from COVID-19. The sample consisted of PBMCs or T cells enriched from blood (not recorded which). This chain uses TRBV10-3 with TRBJ1-2; maybe TRBD1 (6 bases). As DNA, the CDR3 is TGTGCCATCAGCCGGGACACCGAGGGTGGCTACACCTTC. Encoded protein: CAISRDTEGGYTF.